A selection of T cell receptor beta chains follows, all from one sample in a study of chemoradiotherapy in HPV16-positive cancers. The assay was immunoSEQ multiplex PCR, and TCRdb's table has in-frame clones only and misses some. The table lists 4,000 to 6,000 clones, about 96% of them singletons. The sequencing used tumor tissue, collected from a patient who underwent chemoradiotherapy. The receptors were gathered from a human donor with HPV-associated anogenital cancer. Each CDR3 is given with its conserved first and last residue. The order of the fields is clone size, J gene, V gene, D gene, CDR3 DNA, CDR3 protein. The D gene is left open where the match is weak. Rows give clone size only sometimes, using once, few, many, or a class for an expanded clone.

size: -; J: TRBJ1-3; V: TRBV6-6; D: -; DNA: TGTGCCAGCAGTTCGTACGACTCTGGAAACACCATATATTTT; CDR3: CASSSYDSGNTIYF
size: -; J: TRBJ1-2; V: TRBV5-1; D: -; DNA: TGCGCCAGCAGCTTGGGGATGGGGTTCGGACTCGACTACACCTTC; CDR3: CASSLGMGFGLDYTF
size: -; J: TRBJ1-2; V: TRBV18; D: -; DNA: TGTGCCAGCTCACCCAATGTGGACACCTCCTATGGCTACACCTTC; CDR3: CASSPNVDTSYGYTF
size: once; J: TRBJ1-2; V: TRBV6-1; D: -; DNA: TGTGCCAGCAGTGGATGGGCAGACTATGGCTACACCTTC; CDR3: CASSGWADYGYTF
size: -; J: TRBJ1-2; V: TRBV5-5; D: TRBD1; DNA: TGTGCCAGCAAACCCAGGGGGGATGGCTACACCTTC; CDR3: CASKPRGDGYTF
size: -; J: TRBJ2-1; V: TRBV4-1; D: TRBD2; DNA: TGCGCCAGCAGCCAAGAGGTCGGGAGGTCAGTCTATGAGCAGTTCTTC; CDR3: CASSQEVGRSVYEQFF
size: -; J: TRBJ2-1; V: TRBV5-6; D: -; DNA: TGTGCCAGCTCCCGAGGGCCAACAGGGAACTTCTTC; CDR3: CASSRGPTGNFF
size: -; J: TRBJ1-2; V: TRBV6-5; D: -; DNA: TGTGCCAGCAGTTCGCCGGGGACTTTTACGGGCTACACCTTC; CDR3: CASSSPGTFTGYTF
size: -; J: TRBJ1-2; V: TRBV2; D: -; DNA: TGTGCCAGCCTTTCTCCTGGGCAGCCAGCCTATGGCTACACCTTC; CDR3: CASLSPGQPAYGYTF
size: -; J: TRBJ2-2; V: TRBV7-8; D: -; DNA: TGTGCCAGCAGCTTCCTGGACCTGGGAACCGGGGAGCTGTTTTTT; CDR3: CASSFLDLGTGELFF
size: -; J: TRBJ1-5; V: TRBV2; D: -; DNA: TGTGCCAGCAGCTGGGACCAAAATCAGCCCCAGCATTTT; CDR3: CASSWDQNQPQHF
size: -; J: TRBJ1-1; V: TRBV7-2; D: -; DNA: TGTGCCAGCAGCCCATACATAAAGTCGGACACTGAAGCTTTCTTT; CDR3: CASSPYIKSDTEAFF
size: few; J: TRBJ1-1; V: TRBV6-5; D: -; DNA: TGTGCCAGCAGCCGCGACCTCATGAACACTGAAGCTTTCTTT; CDR3: CASSRDLMNTEAFF
size: -; J: TRBJ2-3; V: TRBV6-4; D: -; DNA: TGTGCCAGCAGTGTCCACACAGATACGCAGTATTTT; CDR3: CASSVHTDTQYF
size: -; J: TRBJ2-5; V: TRBV5-6; D: -; DNA: TGTGCCAGCAGCTTGGGCCTAGGGGTCCAAGAGACCCAGTACTTC; CDR3: CASSLGLGVQETQYF
size: once; J: TRBJ1-2; V: TRBV30; D: -; DNA: TGTGCCTGGAGTGTACCTCAGGCTCGGCGGTATGGCTACACCTTC; CDR3: CAWSVPQARRYGYTF
size: -; J: TRBJ2-7; V: TRBV6-1; D: TRBD1; DNA: TGTGCCAGCAGTGAAGCCAGGACAGGGTGGTACGAGCAGTACTTC; CDR3: CASSEARTGWYEQYF
size: -; J: TRBJ1-2; V: TRBV5-1; D: -; DNA: TGCGCCAGCAGCTTGGTCGGGGGGCCCAGCTATGGCTACACCTTC; CDR3: CASSLVGGPSYGYTF
size: -; J: TRBJ2-5; V: TRBV28; D: -; DNA: TGTGCCAGCAGCGATCAATCGGAGACCCAGTACTTC; CDR3: CASSDQSETQYF
size: once; J: TRBJ2-7; V: TRBV6-5; D: TRBD1; DNA: TGTGCCAGCAGTTCGACAGGGGTCGGGTACGAGCAGTACTTC; CDR3: CASSSTGVGYEQYF
size: -; J: TRBJ2-3; V: TRBV23-1; D: -; DNA: TGCGCCAGCAGTGGAGAGTTGACACATAGCACAGATACGCAGTATTTT; CDR3: CASSGELTHSTDTQYF
size: -; J: TRBJ1-2; V: TRBV5-1; D: TRBD1; DNA: TGCGCCAGCAGCCAGCCTGGGAGACAGGGACCAGCGGGTGGCTACACCTTC; CDR3: CASSQPGRQGPAGGYTF
size: -; J: TRBJ2-3; V: TRBV5-1; D: -; DNA: TGCGCCAGCAGCATCATAGGACAGCACACAGATACGCAGTATTTT; CDR3: CASSIIGQHTDTQYF
size: once; J: TRBJ2-7; V: TRBV7-6; D: TRBD1; DNA: TGTGCCAGCAGCTTAGTGACAGGGGTGGGCGAGCAGTACTTC; CDR3: CASSLVTGVGEQYF
size: -; J: TRBJ1-1; V: TRBV4-3; D: -; DNA: TGCGCCAGCAGCCAAGATCGGGAGGCTGAAGCTTTCTTT; CDR3: CASSQDREAEAFF
size: -; J: TRBJ1-2; V: TRBV19; D: -; DNA: TGTGCCAGTACCCCCTGGACGGCCAACTATGGCTACACCTTC; CDR3: CASTPWTANYGYTF
size: -; J: TRBJ1-5; V: TRBV4-2; D: TRBD1; DNA: TGTGCCAGCAGCCAAGAGGAACAGGGGAATCAGCCCCAGCATTTT; CDR3: CASSQEEQGNQPQHF
size: -; J: TRBJ1-3; V: TRBV19; D: -; DNA: TGTGCCAGTAGTATAGGACAGAGCTCTGGAAACACCATATATTTT; CDR3: CASSIGQSSGNTIYF
size: -; J: TRBJ2-7; V: TRBV5-1; D: -; DNA: TGCGCCAGCAGCTTGGAGGGCGAAACTTACGAGCAGTACTTC; CDR3: CASSLEGETYEQYF
size: -; J: TRBJ1-3; V: TRBV2; D: -; DNA: TGTGCCAGCATCCAGGGCCACACCATATATTTT; CDR3: CASIQGHTIYF
size: -; J: TRBJ1-2; V: TRBV16; D: -; DNA: TGTGCCAGCAGCCCCGATGCGGAGGGTGACTACACCTTC; CDR3: CASSPDAEGDYTF
size: -; J: TRBJ2-1; V: TRBV5-5; D: -; DNA: TGTGCCAGCAGCCCGGGACTCAGCTCCTACAATGAGCAGTTCTTC; CDR3: CASSPGLSSYNEQFF
size: -; J: TRBJ1-2; V: TRBV28; D: TRBD1; DNA: TGTGCCAGCAGTTCACCGGGACAGGGGGCGGACTATGGCTACACCTTC; CDR3: CASSSPGQGADYGYTF
size: -; J: TRBJ2-1; V: TRBV28; D: -; DNA: TGTGCCAGCACCCCCTCCGGGTACAATGAGCAGTTCTTC; CDR3: CASTPSGYNEQFF
size: -; J: TRBJ1-1; V: TRBV6-1; D: TRBD1; DNA: TGTGCCAGCAGTGAAGGGACAGGGGGAAGGACTGAAGCTTTCTTT; CDR3: CASSEGTGGRTEAFF
size: -; J: TRBJ2-1; V: TRBV5-1; D: -; DNA: TGCGCCAGCAGCTTCATGAGGGGGGCAATGAATGAGCAGTTCTTC; CDR3: CASSFMRGAMNEQFF
size: -; J: TRBJ1-2; V: TRBV5-1; D: -; DNA: TGCGCCAGCAGCGGCCAGGCGGCTGGGGGCTACACCTTC; CDR3: CASSGQAAGGYTF
size: -; J: TRBJ1-6; V: TRBV6-5; D: TRBD1; DNA: TGTGCCAGCAGTTACTCCACGGGACAGGGAAATTCACCCCTCCACTTT; CDR3: CASSYSTGQGNSPLHF
size: -; J: TRBJ1-1; V: TRBV11-3; D: -; DNA: TGTGCCAGCAGCTTAGTCGAGGCACAAGCTTTCTTT; CDR3: CASSLVEAQAFF
size: -; J: TRBJ2-2; V: TRBV15; D: -; DNA: TGTGCCACCAGCCCGAGACGGCTGAACACCGGGGAGCTGTTTTTT; CDR3: CATSPRRLNTGELFF
size: once; J: TRBJ1-5; V: TRBV6-1; D: -; DNA: TGTGCCAGCAGTGAAAGCTGGGGGCGAGGGGGCAATCAGCCCCAGCATTTT; CDR3: CASSESWGRGGNQPQHF
size: -; J: TRBJ1-2; V: TRBV6-1; D: -; DNA: TGTGCCAGCAGTGAAGCGAAGTGGTCTAACTATGGCTACACCTTC; CDR3: CASSEAKWSNYGYTF
size: -; J: TRBJ1-4; V: TRBV5-1; D: TRBD1; DNA: TGCGCCAGCAGCTTGGCGGCAGGGGGCGGCACTAATGAAAAACTGTTTTTT; CDR3: CASSLAAGGGTNEKLFF
size: once; J: TRBJ1-2; V: TRBV2; D: -; DNA: TGTGCCAGCAGTGCCTCGGCTAGGGGCTACACCTTC; CDR3: CASSASARGYTF
size: -; J: TRBJ1-5; V: TRBV7-8; D: -; DNA: TGTGCCAGCAGCTTAGCGCGGGGGGGGAGTTATAGCAATCAGCCCCAGCATTTT; CDR3: CASSLARGGSYSNQPQHF
size: -; J: TRBJ2-2; V: TRBV29-1; D: TRBD2; DNA: TGCAGCGTTTCAGCGGGGGCGGGCACCGGGGAGCTGTTTTTT; CDR3: CSVSAGAGTGELFF
size: -; J: TRBJ1-2; V: TRBV25-1; D: -; DNA: TGTGCCAGCAGTGAATATCAGGGGACCTATGGCTACACCTTC; CDR3: CASSEYQGTYGYTF
size: -; J: TRBJ1-4; V: TRBV6-5; D: -; DNA: TGTGCCAGCAGTTACCTAACCGGGCGTCCCACTAAACTGTTTTTT; CDR3: CASSYLTGRPTKLFF
size: -; J: TRBJ1-5; V: TRBV19; D: TRBD1; DNA: TGTGCCAGTAGTGGTAGGGGGCTTCGTCAGCCCCAGCATTTT; CDR3: CASSGRGLRQPQHF
size: -; J: TRBJ1-1; V: TRBV4-3; D: TRBD1; DNA: TGCGCCAGCAGCCAAGAATCGGACAGGAGGAACACTGAAGCTTTCTTT; CDR3: CASSQESDRRNTEAFF
size: -; J: TRBJ2-3; V: TRBV19; D: -; DNA: TGTGCCAGTAGTCCCGGGCTGAGCACAGATACGCAGTATTTT; CDR3: CASSPGLSTDTQYF
size: once; J: TRBJ2-7; V: TRBV19; D: TRBD2; DNA: TGTGCCAGTAGTGCTAGCGGGAGGAGCTCCTACGAGCAGTACTTC; CDR3: CASSASGRSSYEQYF
size: -; J: TRBJ2-7; V: TRBV28; D: -; DNA: TGTGCCAGCAGTTTCTCGTACGGGACAAAGGCGGGAGAGCAGTACTTC; CDR3: CASSFSYGTKAGEQYF
size: -; J: TRBJ2-1; V: TRBV11-3; D: -; DNA: TGTGCCAGCAGCCCCTGGGGCGGGAAAGGCAATGAGCAGTTCTTC; CDR3: CASSPWGGKGNEQFF
size: -; J: TRBJ1-5; V: TRBV5-6; D: -; DNA: TGTGCCAGCAGCTTTGGGGTAGGAGGCGATCAGCCCCAGCATTTT; CDR3: CASSFGVGGDQPQHF
size: -; J: TRBJ2-2; V: TRBV5-1; D: -; DNA: TGCGCCAGCAGCCCCTCAGCGGGGAACACCGGGGAGCTGTTTTTT; CDR3: CASSPSAGNTGELFF
size: -; J: TRBJ1-2; V: TRBV27; D: -; DNA: TGTGCCAGCAGCCGACAGAATAACAACTATGGCTACACCTTC; CDR3: CASSRQNNNYGYTF
size: -; J: TRBJ2-7; V: TRBV7-7; D: -; DNA: TGTGCTAGCAGCCCGGACACCGTGTCCTACGAGCAGTACTTC; CDR3: CASSPDTVSYEQYF
size: -; J: TRBJ1-2; V: TRBV28; D: -; DNA: TGTGCCAGCAGTTCGCGTGGGAATGCTAACTATGGCTACACCTTC; CDR3: CASSSRGNANYGYTF
size: -; J: TRBJ2-3; V: TRBV11-2; D: TRBD1; DNA: TGTGCCAGCAGCCTGGACAGGGGGCTGGATACGCAGTATTTT; CDR3: CASSLDRGLDTQYF